These T cell receptor beta chains were read from a single sample in a study of T cells in Graves' hyperthyroidism and ophthalmopathy. TCRdb called the multiplex PCR reads again in MiXCR, with one record for every CDR3 protein. The sample has roughly 700,000 distinct CDR3 sequences, 15% to 20% seen once; the top ten hold roughly a sixth. The specimen sequenced was blood. The receptors here all came from a man aged 50 to 60 with Graves' hyperthyroidism. Each CDR3 is given with its conserved first and last residue. The order of the fields is D gene, clone size, V gene, J gene, CDR3 protein, CDR3 DNA. A D gene is named only where the DNA matches it firmly. A clone size is listed for some rows: how often the clone was seen (once, few, many), or a class if it is expanded.

-	few	TRBV7-9	TRBJ2-7	CASSPYRDEQYF	TGTGCCAGCAGCCCATACAGGGACGAGCAGTACTTC
-	few	TRBV20-1	TRBJ2-1	CSARGTVYNEQFF	TGCAGTGCTAGAGGGACTGTCTACAATGAGCAGTTCTTC
-	many	TRBV7-9	TRBJ1-2	CASSLSIGTYGYTF	TGTGCCAGCAGCTTATCGATCGGGACATATGGCTACACCTTC
-	-	TRBV3-1	TRBJ1-2	CASSQKGLLAGYTF	TGTGCCAGCAGCCAAAAGGGACTCCTGGCGGGCTACACCTTC
TRBD1	many	TRBV5-5	TRBJ2-7	CASRLAGQGYEQYF	TGTGCCAGCAGACTTGCGGGACAGGGCTACGAGCAGTACTTC
TRBD2	-	TRBV4-1	TRBJ2-1	CASRGSSGSYNEQFF	TGCGCCAGCAGGGGGAGTAGCGGGAGTTACAATGAGCAGTTCTTC
TRBD1	-	TRBV6-2/TRBV6-3	TRBJ1-4	CASSTFGQGQGEKLFF	TGTGCCAGCAGTACCTTCGGACAGGGACAAGGAGAAAAACTGTTTTTT
-	-	TRBV29-1	TRBJ2-1	CSVEVGERGSYNEQFF	TGCAGCGTTGAAGTGGGGGAGAGGGGCTCCTACAATGAGCAGTTCTTC
-	many	TRBV28	TRBJ1-2	CASSLWQPGSNYGYTF	TGTGCCAGCAGTTTATGGCAGCCAGGGTCTAACTATGGCTACACCTTC
-	few	TRBV7-6	TRBJ2-2	CASSLPRGMDTGELFF	TGTGCCAGCAGCTTACCGCGGGGAATGGACACCGGGGAGCTGTTTTTT
-	few	TRBV30	TRBJ1-2	CAWTQGSLYGYTF	TGTGCCTGGACCCAGGGGTCTCTCTATGGCTACACCTTC
-	-	TRBV28	TRBJ2-3	CATSGLGSSTDTQYF	TGTGCCACCAGCGGGTTAGGGTCTAGCACAGATACGCAGTATTTT
-	many	TRBV28	TRBJ1-4	CASSAWDPNEKLFF	TGTGCCAGCAGTGCGTGGGACCCCAATGAAAAACTGTTTTTT
TRBD1	-	TRBV10-1	TRBJ1-1	CASSNGTGKRTEAFF	TGCGCCAGCAGTAATGGGACAGGAAAGAGAACTGAAGCTTTCTTT
TRBD1	many	TRBV11-2	TRBJ1-2	CASSPTSRGRDGYTF	TGTGCCAGCAGCCCCACGAGCAGGGGGCGCGATGGCTACACCTTC
TRBD2	few	TRBV20-1	TRBJ2-2	CSARGEIAGGPTGELFF	TGCAGTGCTAGAGGGGAGATAGCGGGAGGGCCCACCGGGGAGCTGTTTTTT
TRBD2	many	TRBV2	TRBJ2-3	CASSGTRLALPDTQYF	TGTGCCAGCAGTGGGACTAGACTTGCTCTCCCAGATACGCAGTATTTT
-	few	TRBV5-1	TRBJ1-1	CASSLGWKGMGTEAFF	TGCGCCAGCAGCTTGGGCTGGAAGGGGATGGGGACTGAAGCTTTCTTT
TRBD1	-	TRBV5-6	TRBJ2-6	CASSLRRTGVILGANVLTF	TGTGCCAGCAGCTTGAGGCGGACAGGAGTAATCCTTGGGGCCAACGTCCTGACTTTC
TRBD1	many	TRBV27	TRBJ2-5	CASSPYTGELGTQYF	TGTGCCAGCAGTCCCTACACAGGGGAGCTGGGGACCCAGTACTTC
-	many	TRBV12-3/TRBV12-4	TRBJ2-1	CASSLFWGYEQFF	TGTGCCAGCAGTTTATTCTGGGGTTATGAGCAGTTCTTC
-	few	TRBV27	TRBJ1-1	CASSLYVGDTEAFF	TGTGCCAGCAGTTTATATGTGGGGGACACTGAAGCTTTCTTT
TRBD1	many	TRBV12-3/TRBV12-4	TRBJ1-2	CASSLQGALGYTF	TGTGCCAGCAGTCTACAGGGGGCGCTTGGCTACACCTTC
TRBD2	-	TRBV27	TRBJ2-7	CASILAGGRGEQYF	TGTGCCAGCATTCTAGCGGGAGGGCGAGGGGAGCAGTACTTC
TRBD2	few	TRBV3-1	TRBJ2-1	CASSQGAGLPYNEQFF	TGTGCCAGCAGCCAAGGAGCGGGGCTCCCCTACAATGAGCAGTTCTTC
-	-	TRBV5-1	TRBJ2-1	CASQRGQFF	TGCGCCAGTCAACGGGGGCAGTTCTTC
-	many	TRBV10-2	TRBJ1-1	CASSEDTWGTEAFF	TGCGCCAGCAGTGAGGACACCTGGGGCACTGAAGCTTTCTTT
-	many	TRBV6-2/TRBV6-3	TRBJ2-7	CASSYPTNTYEQYF	TGTGCCAGCAGTTACCCCACAAATACCTACGAGCAGTACTTC
TRBD1	few	TRBV20-1	TRBJ1-5	CSASDRDREDQPQHF	TGCAGTGCTAGCGACCGGGACAGGGAGGATCAGCCCCAGCATTTT
-	-	TRBV29-1	TRBJ1-1	CSAQTGINTEAFF	TGCAGCGCCCAAACAGGGATAAACACTGAAGCTTTCTTT
-	-	TRBV27	TRBJ2-7	CASSLAEADYEQYF	TGTGCCAGCAGTTTAGCGGAAGCCGATTACGAGCAGTACTTC
TRBD1	-	TRBV7-3	TRBJ2-3	CASSTPGTGAQYTQYF	TGTGCCAGCAGCACCCCCGGGACAGGGGCACAATATACGCAGTATTTT
-	many	TRBV12-3/TRBV12-4	TRBJ1-5	CASSLHRRVQPQHF	TGTGCCAGCAGTTTACACCGAAGGGTTCAGCCCCAGCATTTT
-	few	TRBV5-5	TRBJ2-3	CASSQEKRSTDTQYF	TGCGCCAGCAGCCAAGAAAAGCGTAGCACAGATACGCAGTATTTT
-	-	TRBV12-3/TRBV12-4	TRBJ1-5	CASSVLEFNSNHPQHF	TGTGCCAGCAGCGTTTTGGAGTTTAATAGCAATCATCCCCAGCATTTT
TRBD2	many	TRBV12-3/TRBV12-4	TRBJ2-5	CASSFGAGVQETQYF	TGTGCCAGCAGTTTTGGGGCGGGAGTCCAAGAGACCCAGTACTTC
-	-	TRBV4-3	TRBJ1-3	CASSPGNTGNTIYF	TGCGCCAGCAGCCCCGGAAATACTGGAAACACCATATATTTT